Each of the 28 T cell receptor beta chains below was sequenced from the same sample in a study of shared clonotypes between healthy human individuals (TCRdb year 2020). CD8 naive samples were obtained by positive selection for CCR7 among CD45RO-negative cells, yielding a CD45RA+CCR7+ population from which TemRA cells were excluded. To prepare the library, the immunoSEQ multiplex PCR assay was applied. TCRdb re-hosts the immuneACCESS table, in-frame sequences only. Its copies lack some clones; in the studies checked, an unresolved V gene accounts for under half of them, and the cause for the rest is not known. For this sample the table gives approximately 810,000 clones, of which 85% to 95% were detected only once. The ten largest clones represent about 24% of the sample. The sequenced material came from naive CD8+ T cells sorted from blood. In the paper's terms, the cell subset or site label means: CD45RA+CCR7+. These receptors all stem from a man younger than 45 in good health.

This chain joins TRBV29-1 and TRBJ2-1; 9 bases agree with TRBD1. This CDR3 spans 12 amino acids. V was clipped by 5 bases and J by 9 bases; unmatched bases: 5. The V gene's germline CDR1 is SQVTM and CDR2 ANQGSEA. DNA for the CDR3: TGCAGCGTTCTGGGACAGGGTGGTGAGCAGTTCTTC. It yields the protein CSVLGQGGEQFF.

The gene calls are TRBV27 and TRBJ1-5, with 9 bases identical to TRBD1. This CDR3 is built from 14 residues. Germline V gene data show CDR1 as MNHEY and CDR2 as SMNVEV (reference sequence). The junction had 5 bases not matched to a gene; V was cut back by 6 bases and J by 5 bases. The CDR3 DNA is TGTGCCAGCAGATTGACAGGGGGGGATCAGCCCCAGCATTTT. This encodes CASRLTGGDQPQHF.

The chain is built from TRBV9 and TRBJ2-7; TRBD2 is a possible D gene (6 bases). The CDR3 totals 16 residues. Germline CDR1 is SGDLS and CDR2 is YYNGEE. V lost 0 bases, J lost 2 bases, and 15 bases lay in between. The CDR3 region is CASSVEDGAGTYEQYF. The CDR3 DNA is TGTGCCAGCAGCGTAGAGGACGGGGCGGGAACCTACGAGCAGTACTTC.

This sequence joins TRBV9 and TRBJ2-3; TRBD2 agrees at 9 bases. J gave up 2 bases and V 0 bases, and 7 bases lay outside the gene matches. The germline V gene encodes CDR1 SGDLS and CDR2 YYNGEE. This CDR3 region has 17 residues. The CDR3 DNA follows: TGTGCCAGCAGCGTAGGGAACCCTAGCGGGGCCACAGATACGCAGTATTTT. It yields the protein CASSVGNPSGATDTQYF.

The rearrangement uses TRBV7-6 and TRBJ2-7; TRBD1 aligns across 7 bases. Germline CDR1 is SGHVS and CDR2 is FNYEAQ. This CDR3 comprises 20 residues. Unmatched junction bases numbered 23, after V lost 1 base and J lost 5 bases. CDR3 DNA: TGTGCCAGCAGCTTAGTGGTCCCGGGCCGGGACAGTCGGTGGTTCGACGAGCAGTACTTC. It encodes CASSLVVPGRDSRWFDEQYF.

V gene TRBV11-2 combines with J gene TRBJ1-4, with D maybe TRBD1 (5 bases). The germline V and J ends were trimmed by 11 bases and 4 bases, with 17 bases remaining between them. The germline gives CDR1 SGHAT, CDR2 FQNNGV. The CDR3 runs to 14 residues. The CDR3 nucleotides read TGTGCCTCCCAAAGGGGACTGAGTAATGAAAAACTGTTTTTT. This sequence encodes CASQRGLSNEKLFF.

This clone has only one observation. This chain joins TRBV7-2 and TRBJ2-5, with no clear D. Germline V CDR1 and CDR2: SGHTA, FQGNSA. CDR3 length: 12 amino acids. V gave up 4 bases and J gave up 2 bases, with 5 bases separating them. The CDR3 DNA is TGTGCCAGCAGCTACACTCAAGAGACCCAGTACTTC. Translated, it gives CASSYTQETQYF.

This clone appeared once. V usage is TRBV10-2 and J usage is TRBJ1-1; D unclear. Deletions cut 6 bases from V and 5 bases from J, with 13 bases between. The CDR3 contains 13 residues. Per the germline V gene, CDR1 is WSHSY and CDR2 is SAAADI. CDR3 sequence (DNA): TGCGCCAGCAGGGACTACTCGGGGACTGAAGCTTTCTTT. Translation: CASRDYSGTEAFF.

The genes are TRBV28 and TRBJ1-5; 10 nucleotides line up with TRBD1. With V trimmed by 4 bases and J by 0 bases, 15 bases remained unmatched. The germline V gene encodes CDR1 MDHEN and CDR2 SYDVKM. This CDR3 spans 20 amino acids. The DNA for the CDR3 is TGTGCCAGCAGTTCATGGGACAGGGGCCTATCCCTGTATAGCAATCAGCCCCAGCATTTT. It is translated as CASSSWDRGLSLYSNQPQHF.

The chain couples TRBV7-9 to TRBJ1-1; possibly TRBD1 for D (5 bases). Germline values: CDR1 SEHNR, CDR2 FQNEAQ (reference sequence). CDR3 length: 17 residues. Trimming removed 4 bases at V and 4 bases at J, with 22 bases between. Here the CDR3 DNA reads TGTGCCAGCAGCTCAGACGAGGGGAGCCCCGAGGCCACTGAAGCTTTCTTT. This encodes CASSSDEGSPEATEAFF.

The chain couples TRBV2 to TRBJ2-5; perhaps D is TRBD1 or TRBD2 (5 bases each). Germline V CDR1 and CDR2: SNHLY, FYNNEI. The V end was cut by 6 bases, the J end by 0 bases, with 11 bases between. This CDR3 region has 14 residues. CDR3 residues: CASSGTLDQETQYF. CDR3 sequence (DNA): TGTGCCAGCAGCGGGACGCTAGACCAAGAGACCCAGTACTTC.

The rearrangement uses TRBV10-3 and TRBJ2-7, with a possible D match to TRBD1 (6 bases). Trimming took off 0 bases at V and 4 bases at J, with 19 bases between the two ends. This CDR3 contains 17 residues. The germline gives CDR1 ENHRY, CDR2 SYGVKD. This CDR3 reads CAISESPQGGRPYEQYF. As DNA, the CDR3 is TGTGCCATCAGTGAGTCGCCTCAAGGGGGTCGGCCATACGAGCAGTACTTC.

As for this clone: This specimen includes other DNA sequences encoding the same CDR3. The chain combines TRBV25-1 with TRBJ2-1, with D unclear. CDR3 length equals 10 residues. The V end was cut by 2 bases, the J end by 7 bases, with 0 bases between. Looked up from germline, CDR1 is MGHDK and CDR2 is SYGVNS. Here the CDR3 DNA reads TGTGCCAGCAGTGAAAATGAGCAGTTCTTC. Translated: CASSENEQFF.

The count of this clone is one. The chain couples TRBV11-2 to TRBJ2-7; possibly TRBD1 for D (6 bases). This CDR3 is 14 amino acids long. Trimming took off 4 bases at V and 3 bases at J, with 13 bases between the two ends. Germline CDR1 and CDR2: SGHAT and FQNNGV. The CDR3 nucleotides read TGTGCCAGCAGCTGGCGCGGACAGAGCTACGAGCAGTACTTC. Residues: CASSWRGQSYEQYF.

The table lists this clone with a few counts. The rearrangement links TRBV7-9 to TRBJ2-7; D not resolved. Trimming removed 5 bases from V and 4 bases from J, with 6 bases in between. Germline-derived CDR1 and CDR2 are SEHNR and FQNEAQ (reference sequence). The length of the CDR3 is 11 residues. The CDR3 DNA reads as TGTGCCAGCAGCGAAACTTACGAGCAGTACTTC. This gives the protein CASSETYEQYF.

The chain is built from TRBV7-9 and TRBJ2-7, with a tentative D call TRBD1 (5 bases). The germline V gene has CDR1 SEHNR and CDR2 FQNEAQ (reference sequence). The CDR3 covers 14 residues. Between the trimmed V and J ends, which lost 5 bases and 0 bases, there was a span of 11 bases. The CDR3 region is CASSQTVTSYEQYF. CDR3 coding DNA: TGTGCCAGCAGCCAGACAGTTACCTCCTACGAGCAGTACTTC.

The rearrangement links TRBV7-6 to TRBJ1-3; no definite D call. V was trimmed by 3 bases and J by 0 bases, leaving 9 bases between them. Per the germline V gene, CDR1 is SGHVS and CDR2 is FNYEAQ. The CDR3 is 15 residues long. CDR3 in DNA: TGTGCCAGCAGCTTCAGTCTGAGCTCTGGAAACACCATATATTTT. Translating it yields CASSFSLSSGNTIYF.

To note about this clone: This may arise from a read error, as a much more abundant clone is one base away. V and J are TRBV27 and TRBJ1-5; the D is unclear. V lost 1 base and J lost 3, with 4 bases in between. The CDR3 length is 13 residues. CDR1 is MNHEY, CDR2 SMNVEV, per germline (reference sequence). The CDR3 is CASSLWVNQPQHF. As DNA, the CDR3 is TGTGCCAGCAGTTTATGGGTCAATCAGCCCCAGCATTTT.

Comments on this clone: A much larger clone lies one base from this, so it may be a read error. This chain joins TRBV21-1 and TRBJ2-5. TRBV21-1 is an annotated pseudogene. This CDR3 is 10 amino acids long. The DNA of the CDR3 is TGTGCCAGCAGCCAAGAGACCCAGTACTTC. Translation: CASSQETQYF.

V usage is TRBV7-6 and J usage is TRBJ2-7; D is possibly TRBD1 or TRBD2 (6 bases each). Trimming pared 5 bases from V and 4 bases from J, leaving 18 bases between. This CDR3 spans 15 amino acids. From germline, CDR1 is SGHVS and CDR2 FNYEAQ. CDR3 region: CASSLGGGTTYEQYF. The CDR3 nucleotides are TGTGCCAGCAGCCTAGGGGGAGGCACTACGTACGAGCAGTACTTC.

This clone was seen a single time. The chain recombines TRBV7-9 with TRBJ2-7; 9 nucleotides agree with TRBD1. CDR1 is SEHNR, CDR2 FQNEAQ, per germline (reference sequence). V lost 8 bases to trimming and J lost 2 bases; unmatched junction nucleotides: 16. CDR3 length: 17 residues. The DNA of the CDR3 is TGTGCCAGCGCCCCCTCGCCCCCGGGACAGGGAACCTACGAGCAGTACTTC. This encodes CASAPSPPGQGTYEQYF.

The count of this clone is one. The chain couples TRBV14 to TRBJ2-1; 7 nucleotides align to TRBD2. The germline gives CDR1 SGHDN, CDR2 FVKESK. This CDR3 spans 15 amino acids. Trimming at V came to 7 bases and at J to 4 bases, leaving 10 bases not matched to a gene. CDR3 loop: CASTQGAGLYNEQFF. The CDR3 DNA reads as TGTGCCAGCACCCAGGGAGCGGGACTGTACAATGAGCAGTTCTTC.

The chain links TRBV10-3 to TRBJ2-7; TRBD1 is a possible D gene (6 bases). The CDR3 length is 13 residues. Germline-derived CDR1 and CDR2 are ENHRY and SYGVKD. V dropped 9 bases and J dropped 5 bases, with 17 bases sitting between them. The CDR3 sequence is CAIGQSQVNEQYF. DNA for the CDR3: TGTGCCATTGGACAGTCCCAGGTTAACGAGCAGTACTTC.

This chain joins TRBV6-1 and TRBJ2-7; 12 bases line up with TRBD1. V was pared by 5 bases and J by 5 bases, with 7 bases of the junction left unmatched. The CDR3 length is 15 residues. Germline CDR1 reads MNHNS; CDR2 reads SASEGT. The CDR3 nucleotides read TGTGCCAGCAGTCCATCAGGGACAGGGGGCGACGAGCAGTACTTC. Protein: CASSPSGTGGDEQYF.

Comments on this clone: The germline gene is not matched at one end of the junction; a read error may be the cause. The chain links TRBV7-7 to TRBJ2-2, with D uncertain. Per the germline V gene, CDR1 is SSHAT and CDR2 is FNYEAQ (reference sequence). The CDR3 is made up of 16 amino acids. The DNA of the CDR3 is TGTGCTAGCAGCTTACGGTTGTCGGGTAACACCGGGGAGCTGTTTTTT. It encodes CASSLRLSGNTGELFF. Filled out from reference TRBV7-7 and TRBJ2-2, the complete variable domain reads GAGVSQSPRYKVTKRGQDVTLRCDPISSHATLYWYQQALGQGPEFLTYFNYEAQPDKSGLPSDRFSAERPEGSISTLTIQRTEQRDSAMYRCASSLRLSGNTGELFFGEGSRLTVL.

The rearrangement joins TRBV29-1 to TRBJ2-7; D is possibly TRBD2 (5 bases). CDR1 is SQVTM and CDR2 is ANQGSEA in the germline V gene. The CDR3 loop spans 15 amino acids. The ends were cut back, 0 bases at V and 0 bases at J, with 12 bases in the middle. CDR3 sequence (DNA): TGCAGCGTTGAAGATCGGAGAGGGAGCTCCTACGAGCAGTACTTC. It encodes CSVEDRRGSSYEQYF.

The rearrangement links TRBV7-9 to TRBJ2-7, with 7 bases matching TRBD1. V trimming: 3 bases; J trimming: 5 bases; junction bases outside the gene matches: 4. The CDR3 sequence is 13 residues long. The germline V gene encodes CDR1 SEHNR and CDR2 FQNEAQ (reference sequence). DNA for the CDR3: TGTGCCAGCAGCTTGGGGACAGACCACGAGCAGTACTTC. It encodes CASSLGTDHEQYF.

V gene TRBV7-3 combines with J gene TRBJ2-2; D unresolved. The CDR3 is 14 residues long. V was cut by 3 bases and J by 4 bases, with 9 bases left in between. CDR1 is SGHTA and CDR2 is FQGTGA in the germline V gene. The CDR3 bases are TGTGCCAGCAGCTTCCAAGGGTCCACCGGGGAGCTGTTTTTT. This sequence encodes CASSFQGSTGELFF.